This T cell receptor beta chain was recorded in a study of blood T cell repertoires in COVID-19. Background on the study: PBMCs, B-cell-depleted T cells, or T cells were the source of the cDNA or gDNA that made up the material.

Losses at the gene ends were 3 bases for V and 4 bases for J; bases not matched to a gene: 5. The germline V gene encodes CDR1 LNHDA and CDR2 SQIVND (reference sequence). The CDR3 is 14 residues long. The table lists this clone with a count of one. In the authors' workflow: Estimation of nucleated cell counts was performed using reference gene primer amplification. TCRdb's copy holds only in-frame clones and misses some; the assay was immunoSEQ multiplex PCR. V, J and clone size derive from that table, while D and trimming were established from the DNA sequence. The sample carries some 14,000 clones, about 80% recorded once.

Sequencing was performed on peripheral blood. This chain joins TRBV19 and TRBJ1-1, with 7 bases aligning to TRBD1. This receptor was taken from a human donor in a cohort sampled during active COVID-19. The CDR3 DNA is TGTGCCAGTAGTATGCAGGGGGGATCCACTGAAGCTTTCTTT. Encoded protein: CASSMQGGSTEAFF.